These T cell receptor beta chains were read from a single sample in a study of regulatory and conventional T cells in RAG deficiency. TCRdb keeps only in-frame clones here, not all; method: immunoSEQ multiplex PCR. The table has over 45,000 clones, about nine tenths seen once. A further study also used this sample, focusing on regulatory T cells.

What was sequenced was CD4+ effector T cells sorted from blood. The receptors shown here come from a human donor in good health. Both conserved end residues are part of each CDR3. Fields, in order: V gene, clone size, J gene, D gene, CDR3 DNA, CDR3 protein. The D gene is left open where the match is weak. For some rows the clone size is stated as once, few or many, or as a class when expanded; others skip it.

>TRBV7-2|once|TRBJ2-6|-
TGTGCCAGCAGCCCTTTTCCCGGGGCCAACGTCCTGACTTTC
CASSPFPGANVLTF
>TRBV5-5|-|TRBJ2-5|-
TGTGCCAGCAGCTTGGAAACCGCCCGGGCCCAAGAGACCCAGTACTTC
CASSLETARAQETQYF
>TRBV30|-|TRBJ1-1|-
TGTGCCTTCACCTCCCGATCACAGGGTTCTACTGAAGCTTTCTTT
CAFTSRSQGSTEAFF
>TRBV12-5|-|TRBJ1-2|-
TGTGCTAGTGGTGGGCAGGCGGACAATTATGGCTACACCTTC
CASGGQADNYGYTF
>TRBV11-2|once|TRBJ1-6|-
TGTGCCAGCAGCTTGTCGGGTAATTCACCCCTCCACTTT
CASSLSGNSPLHF
>TRBV14|-|TRBJ2-3|TRBD2
TGTGCCAGCAGCCAAGAGATTAGCCTAGCGGGACGCACAGATACGCAGTATTTT
CASSQEISLAGRTDTQYF
>TRBV18|-|TRBJ1-4|TRBD1
TGTGCCAGCTCACTAGACCAGGGGGAGAAGATTGAAAAACTGTTTTTT
CASSLDQGEKIEKLFF
>TRBV2|-|TRBJ1-2|-
TGTGCCAGCAGTGAATGGGGTGGCGGCTACACCTTC
CASSEWGGGYTF
>TRBV19|-|TRBJ2-1|-
TGTGCCAGTGGTATCGTGTTAGCGGAGCAGTTCTTC
CASGIVLAEQFF
>TRBV7-3|-|TRBJ2-3|-
TGTGCCAGCAGCTCAAGGGGTCCCCCAGATACGCAGTATTTT
CASSSRGPPDTQYF
>TRBV30|once|TRBJ2-6|-
TGTGCCTGGTCAGATACCCCCCCCACAAGGGTTACTGGGGCCAACGTCCTGACTTTC
CAWSDTPPTRVTGANVLTF
>TRBV19|-|TRBJ1-1|-
TGTGCCAGTAGTATTCCAGCCTGGAACGCTGAAGCTTTCTTT
CASSIPAWNAEAFF
>TRBV10-3|once|TRBJ2-7|-
TGTGCCATCAGTGGAAAGGGTTCCTCCTACGAGCAGTACTTC
CAISGKGSSYEQYF
>TRBV28|-|TRBJ1-5|-
TGTGCCAGCAGTCCCCGGACAAGATATAGCAATCAGCCCCAGCATTTT
CASSPRTRYSNQPQHF
>TRBV11-3|-|TRBJ1-2|-
TGTGCCAGCAGCTTGGCAGAAGGCTATGGCTACACCTTC
CASSLAEGYGYTF
>TRBV10-1|-|TRBJ1-3|-
TGCGCCAGCAGCGGACAGAGCTCTGGAAACACCATATATTTT
CASSGQSSGNTIYF
>TRBV6-4|-|TRBJ1-2|TRBD1
TGTGCCAGCAGTGAAGGAGGGGGCTTTGTCTATGGCTACACCTTC
CASSEGGGFVYGYTF
>TRBV7-3|-|TRBJ2-5|-
TGTGCCAGCAGCTTAAACGCTGGGGAGACCCAGTACTTC
CASSLNAGETQYF
>TRBV6-5|-|TRBJ1-2|TRBD1
TGTGCCAGCAGCCCGGACAGGAACCTTAACTATGGCTACACCTTC
CASSPDRNLNYGYTF
>TRBV28|-|TRBJ1-5|TRBD1
TGTGCCAGCAGACCCGGACAGGGGGCCCAGCCCCAGCATTTT
CASRPGQGAQPQHF
>TRBV11-3|-|TRBJ2-7|-
TGTGCCAGCAGCCTCTCTAACGAGCAGTACTTC
CASSLSNEQYF
>TRBV12-5|-|TRBJ1-5|-
TGTGCTAGTGGTACCCCACAGGTCAATCAGCCCCAGCATTTT
CASGTPQVNQPQHF
>TRBV9|few|TRBJ1-1|-
TGTGCCAGCAGCCTCGGGGCGAACACTGAAGCTTTCTTT
CASSLGANTEAFF
>TRBV11-1|-|TRBJ2-1|-
TGTGCCAGCAGCATACTATCTAGCTCCTACAATGAGCAGTTCTTC
CASSILSSSYNEQFF
>TRBV5-1|-|TRBJ1-4|-
TGCGCCAGCAGTTACGAATGGGGAACTAATGAAAAACTGTTTTTT
CASSYEWGTNEKLFF
>TRBV19|once|TRBJ2-5|-
TGTGCCAGTAGTTCCCGGGGCCCAATCCAAGAGACCCAGTACTTC
CASSSRGPIQETQYF
>TRBV6-5|-|TRBJ1-1|-
TGTGCCAGCAGTTACGGCGAGTTTGGAAAAGCTTTCTTT
CASSYGEFGKAFF